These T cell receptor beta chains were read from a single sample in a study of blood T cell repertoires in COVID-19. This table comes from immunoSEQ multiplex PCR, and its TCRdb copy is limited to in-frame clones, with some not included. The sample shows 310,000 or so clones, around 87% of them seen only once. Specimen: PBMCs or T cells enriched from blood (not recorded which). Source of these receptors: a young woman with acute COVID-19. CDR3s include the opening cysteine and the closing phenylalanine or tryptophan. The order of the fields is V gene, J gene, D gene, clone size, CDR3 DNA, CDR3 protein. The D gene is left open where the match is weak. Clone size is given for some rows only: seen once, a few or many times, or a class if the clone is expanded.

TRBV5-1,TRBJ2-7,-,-,TGCGCCAGCAGCTCGGGTCTGGAGCAGTACTTC,CASSSGLEQYF
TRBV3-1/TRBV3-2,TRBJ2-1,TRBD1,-,TGTGCCAGCAGCGACCCGGGACAGGGTCGGTTCTTC,CASSDPGQGRFF
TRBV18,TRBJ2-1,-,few,TGTGCCAGCTCCTGGAGCGGAACTGCTGAGCAGTTCTTC,CASSWSGTAEQFF
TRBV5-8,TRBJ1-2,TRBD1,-,TGTGCCAGCAGCTTGGAGGACAGGGGGCTTGGCTATGGCTACACCTTC,CASSLEDRGLGYGYTF
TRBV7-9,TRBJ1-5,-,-,TGTGCCAGCAGCTTGTACAATCAGCCCCAGCATTTT,CASSLYNQPQHF
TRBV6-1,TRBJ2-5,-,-,TGTGCCAGCAGTGAAGGAGGCCCAGTAGAGACCCAGTACTTC,CASSEGGPVETQYF
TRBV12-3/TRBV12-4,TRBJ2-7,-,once,TGTGCCAGCAGACAGTCGTCCTACGAGCAGTACTTC,CASRQSSYEQYF
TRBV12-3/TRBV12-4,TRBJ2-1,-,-,TGTGCCAGCAGCCGTGAGGTGTACAATGAGCAGTTCTTC,CASSREVYNEQFF
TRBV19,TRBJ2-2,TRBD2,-,TGTGCCAGTAGTAGCGGGAGATACACCGGGGAGCTGTTTTTT,CASSSGRYTGELFF
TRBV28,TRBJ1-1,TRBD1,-,TGTGCCAGCAGGTCCTCAAGACAGGGAGCGAACACTGAAGCTTTCTTT,CASRSSRQGANTEAFF
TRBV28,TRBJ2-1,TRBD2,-,TGTGCCAGCAGGTCCGGGATGCTAGCGGGAGGGACGCATGAGCAGTTCTTC,CASRSGMLAGGTHEQFF
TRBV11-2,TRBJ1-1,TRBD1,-,TGTGCCAGCAGCCCAGCCCAGACAGGGATCGAACTCATGAACACTGAAGCTTTCTTT,CASSPAQTGIELMNTEAFF
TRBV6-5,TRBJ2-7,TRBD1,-,TGTGCCAGCAGTTACTCGGGGACAGGGTCATACGAGCAGTACTTC,CASSYSGTGSYEQYF
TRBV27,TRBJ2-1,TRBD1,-,TGTGCCAGCAGTTTAGGTCACAGGGGGCTCGATGAGCAGTTCTTC,CASSLGHRGLDEQFF
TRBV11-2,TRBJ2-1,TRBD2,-,TGTGCCAGCAGCTCCACTAGCGGACTATACTCCTACAATGAGCAGTTCTTC,CASSSTSGLYSYNEQFF
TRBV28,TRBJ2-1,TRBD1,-,TGTGCCAGCAGTTCGCCGGGACAGGGTCGCAATGAGCAGTTCTTC,CASSSPGQGRNEQFF
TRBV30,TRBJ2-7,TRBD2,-,TGTGCCTGGAGTACGACTAGCGGGAGCTACGAGCAGTACTTC,CAWSTTSGSYEQYF
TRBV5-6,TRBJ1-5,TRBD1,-,TGTGCCAGCAGCTTGCAGGGGGGTCAGCCCCAGCATTTT,CASSLQGGQPQHF
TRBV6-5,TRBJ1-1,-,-,TGTGCCAGTACCCGGGGGATGAACACTGAAGCTTTCTTT,CASTRGMNTEAFF
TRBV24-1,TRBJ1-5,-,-,TGTGTGCCGAGGGGGGGTGCAAATCAGCCCCAGCATTTT,CVPRGGANQPQHF
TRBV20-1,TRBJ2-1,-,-,TGCAGTAGCCGGGACAACAATGAGCAGTTCTTC,CSSRDNNEQFF
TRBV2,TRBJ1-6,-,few,TGTGCCAGCAGTTCAGGAAGGTCTCCTAATTCACCCCTCCACTTT,CASSSGRSPNSPLHF
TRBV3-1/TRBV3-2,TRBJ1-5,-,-,TGTGCCAGCAGCCAAGGTTGGGGTTTGGGGCTCCAGCATTTT,CASSQGWGLGLQHF
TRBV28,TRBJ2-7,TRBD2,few,TGTGCCAGCAGTTTAGGGGGGGGATCGGGTGAGCAGTACTTC,CASSLGGGSGEQYF
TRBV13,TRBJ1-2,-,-,TGTGCCAGCAGCTCAGAAGCCGGGGGACCCAATGGCTACACCTTC,CASSSEAGGPNGYTF
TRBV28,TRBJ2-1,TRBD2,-,TGTGCCAGCAGACAAACGGGGGGGTACAATGAGCAGTTCTTC,CASRQTGGYNEQFF
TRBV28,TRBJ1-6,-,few,TGTGCCAGCAGTTCCCCCATTGGGCCGGATTCACCCCTCCACTTT,CASSSPIGPDSPLHF
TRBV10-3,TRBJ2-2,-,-,TGTGCCATCAGTGTGGGCACCCGAACAACCGGGGAGCTGTTTTTT,CAISVGTRTTGELFF
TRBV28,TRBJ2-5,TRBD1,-,TGTGCCAGCAGTTTGGGACAGACCCAAGAGACCCAGTACTTC,CASSLGQTQETQYF
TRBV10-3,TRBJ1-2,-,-,TGTGCCATCAGTGAGCCATTACCAGGGAGGTATGGCTACACCTTC,CAISEPLPGRYGYTF
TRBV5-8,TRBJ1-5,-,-,TGTGCCAGCAGCTTGGTAGGGGGAAGCAATCAGCCCCAGCATTTT,CASSLVGGSNQPQHF
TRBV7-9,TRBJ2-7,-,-,TGTGCCAGCAGCTTATCAGTATCCTACGAGCAGTACTTC,CASSLSVSYEQYF
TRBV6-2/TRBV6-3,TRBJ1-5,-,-,TGTGCCAGCAGTCACGAGGGTGTGGGTCGGGGTGGCAATCAGCCCCAGCATTTT,CASSHEGVGRGGNQPQHF
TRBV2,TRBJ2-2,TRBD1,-,TGTGCCAGCAGGGGACAGGGGGTAAACACCGGGGAGCTGTTTTTT,CASRGQGVNTGELFF
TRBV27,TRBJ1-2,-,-,TGTGCCAGCAGTTCCCAACAGGCGGCAATCTATGGCTACACCTTC,CASSSQQAAIYGYTF
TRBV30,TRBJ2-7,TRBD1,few,TGTGCCTGGAGTGTACTGGGACAGGGAAAGCAGTACTTC,CAWSVLGQGKQYF
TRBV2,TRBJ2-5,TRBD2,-,TGTGCCAGCAGTGATTTGAATAGCGGGATGGGGGAGACCCAGTACTTC,CASSDLNSGMGETQYF
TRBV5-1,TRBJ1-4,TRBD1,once,TGCGCCAGCAGCCAAAACGACAGGGATGAAAAACTGTTTTTT,CASSQNDRDEKLFF
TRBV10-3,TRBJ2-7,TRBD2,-,TGTGCCACCGATAGCGGGCCTCTATACGAGCAGTACTTC,CATDSGPLYEQYF
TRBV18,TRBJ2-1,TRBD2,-,TGTGCCAGCTCACCCGCGTCACGTGCGGGAGCCTACAATGAGCAGTTCTTC,CASSPASRAGAYNEQFF
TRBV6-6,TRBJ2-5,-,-,TGTGCCAGCAGACGACTAGTCATGGAGACCCAGTACTTC,CASRRLVMETQYF
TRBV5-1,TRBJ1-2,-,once,TGCGCCAGCAGCTTGGCCCCGGGGGGGTATGGCTACACCTTC,CASSLAPGGYGYTF